Described below is a single TCR beta chain sequence and its context. The CDR3 is 17 residues long. J gave up 5 bases and V 0 bases, and 10 bases lay outside the gene matches. Germline assignment: CDR1 LNHNV and CDR2 YYDKDF (reference sequence). The table came from immunoSEQ multiplex PCR; TCRdb's copy has only in-frame clones and leaves some out. The table records about 170,000 clones, 88% of them present only once. The data are from a study of blood T cell repertoires in COVID-19. Looking at the study overall: T cells, B-cell-depleted T cells, or PBMCs provided the cDNA or gDNA that served as material.

This clonotype was obtained from a man in his fifties who had recovered from COVID-19. The rearrangement uses TRBV15 and TRBJ2-1, with 7 bases matching TRBD2. Source material: peripheral blood. The CDR3 sequence: CATSRDRGVRPDNEQFF. CDR3 nucleotides: TGTGCCACCAGCAGAGATCGGGGGGTGCGCCCGGACAATGAGCAGTTCTTC.